In its sample, the clone carrying this T cell receptor (beta chain) was seen once. The antigen is undetermined. The CDR3 covers 13 residues. Between the trimmed V and J ends, which lost 1 base and 6 bases, there was a span of 8 bases. In germline, CDR1 is SGHVS, CDR2 FQNEAQ. This entry belongs to a study of cytomegalovirus exposure and HLA in healthy donors. General study points: Earlier results showed most TCR beta V segments being productive about 87% or about 30% of the time. The study reported that TCR beta sequences accurately predicted HLA-A and HLA-B alleles in most subjects. The study found most TCR sequences rare, yet found some public TCRs in many donors. Later on, a genetic analysis was performed. It linked a missense variant in DCLRE1C with V- and J-gene trimming of TCR beta.

PCR primers comprised 60 Vbeta and 13 Jbeta primers. Sequencing was performed with immunoSEQ multiplex PCR; in TCRdb, only in-frame clones are kept and a portion is missing. The table shows approximately 160,000 clones, with 65% to 85% occurring only once. The clonotype was recovered from a woman aged 50 to 60 in good health and CMV-seropositive. Sequenced: PBMCs. V is TRBV7-8 and J is TRBJ2-3; D possibly corresponds to TRBD1 (5 bases). CDR3 in DNA: TGTGCCAGCAGCTTAGGCAGGGATGATACGCAGTATTTT. Amino acid sequence: CASSLGRDDTQYF.